This record concerns one T cell receptor beta chain sequence. The target antigen is unknown. PCR amplification relied on 60 Vbeta primers (plus 13 Jbeta primers). Measured with immunoSEQ multiplex PCR; TCRdb has only the in-frame clones, and not every one. This table has roughly 200,000 clones, 75% to 85% appearing once. The data belong to a study of cytomegalovirus exposure and HLA in healthy donors. Findings of the study overall: Later work associated 16,951 TCR beta sequences with HLA alleles at 0.05 false discovery rate. Specificity for CMV antigens was confirmed in vitro for three of the CMV-associated chains. The study had only CMV serostatus as immune exposure information. An observed cluster of highly shared sequence variants was recorded as a likely sequencing artifact.

The CDR3 sequence is 15 residues long. The germline gives CDR1 MGHDK, CDR2 SYGVNS. Trimming at V came to 3 bases and at J to 7 bases, leaving 7 bases not matched to a gene. Input material: PBMCs. The chain has TRBV25-1 and TRBJ2-1; 9 bases are a match to TRBD2. The source of this sequence is a woman between 25 and 40 years old in good health and CMV-seropositive. CDR3 bases: TGTGCCAGCAGTGAGGCGGGAGGGCCTTGGAATGAGCAGTTCTTC. Its translation: CASSEAGGPWNEQFF.